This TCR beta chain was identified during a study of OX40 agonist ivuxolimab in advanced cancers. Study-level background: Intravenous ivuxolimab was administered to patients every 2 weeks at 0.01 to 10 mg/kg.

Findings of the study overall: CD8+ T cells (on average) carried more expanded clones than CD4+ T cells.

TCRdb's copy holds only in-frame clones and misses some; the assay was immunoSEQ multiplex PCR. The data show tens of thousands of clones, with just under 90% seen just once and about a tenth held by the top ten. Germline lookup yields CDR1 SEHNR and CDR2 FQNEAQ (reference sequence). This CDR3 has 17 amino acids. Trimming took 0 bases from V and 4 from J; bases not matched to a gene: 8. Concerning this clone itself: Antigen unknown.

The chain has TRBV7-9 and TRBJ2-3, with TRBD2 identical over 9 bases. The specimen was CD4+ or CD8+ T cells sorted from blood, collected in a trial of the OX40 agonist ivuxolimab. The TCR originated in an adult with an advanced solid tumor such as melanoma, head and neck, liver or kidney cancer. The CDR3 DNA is TGTGCCAGCAGCTTAGCGATTGGCGGGGGGGCCGCAGATACGCAGTATTTT. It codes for CASSLAIGGGAADTQYF.